The following is a TCR beta chain sequence with its context. Its antigen has not been determined. No base quality information exists; no much larger clone differs at one position. Per the publication, the time point label means: baseline before first vaccination. Samples from vaccinated people were obtained from the UK trials COV001 and COV002, which included a single-blind randomized controlled phase 2/3 trial of AZD1222 (ChAdOx1 nCoV-19) in healthy adults. Trial participant PBMC samples were collected at day 0 and day 28 after the second dose for TCRbeta chain sequencing. The CDR3 regions of human TCRbeta chains were subjected to immunosequencing. The study's processing was this. Repertoire TCRs were checked for matches against a reference library of SARS-CoV-2-specific TCRs that had been generated using the MIRA antigen-specificity platform. Breadth was defined as the fraction of unique TCRs that were SARS-CoV-2-associated, and depth was defined as the fraction of total T cells that were SARS-CoV-2-associated. Using the MIRA data, each spike-specific TCR was assigned both to the spike region to which the TCR was reactive and to a CD4 or CD8 class. Log10-transformed breadth and depth values were compared by one-way ANOVA with Sidak's multiple comparisons tests. Sourced from immuneACCESS, this table was stored by TCRdb with only in-frame sequences that have V and J called. A share of the clones is absent; for the studies checked, an unresolved V gene accounts for under half, and the remainder has no known explanation. V, J and clone size are taken as reported in that table, and D and trimming were inferred from the DNA itself. The table for this sample lists 150,000 or so clones; roughly 86% of them were counted only once. Around 5.2% of the sample rests with the top ten.

These data come from a study of T cell responses to AZD1222 COVID-19 vaccine (dated by TCRdb to the early 2020s). General notes on the study: AZD1222 recipients with second doses at about 4 weeks or about 12 weeks were pooled, because spike-specific TCR depth and breadth did not differ between schedules. TCR sequencing covered roughly 230 trial participants: roughly 200 given two doses of AZD1222 and some 25 given two doses of MenACWY control vaccine. Trial participants were enrolled by age into 18-55, 56-69 and 70-plus year subgroups, with roughly 160, 29 and 62 TCR-sequenced participants respectively. What the authors observed across the whole study: Reportedly, almost half of the unique spike-specific TCRs recognized epitopes lying outside the regions that are mutated in the B.1.351 and B.1.1.7 variants. Because no day 14 peak-response samples were available, the repertoires could be characterized only after the peak T cell response. A significant rise in spike-specific TCR breadth and depth was observed after two AZD1222 doses relative to day 0 and relative to MenACWY recipients. In the small 56-69-year group, the increase in depth fell short of significance, most likely because of low power. CD4 TCRs associated with the vaccine covered the entire spike protein, and the dominant responses were in regions 160-218 and 743-854. Only five to seven AZD1222 recipients were SARS-CoV-2 seropositive at baseline, limiting conclusions about previously exposed vaccinees. Participants were mostly white British, with more females than males. The authors suggested clonal diversity may have been underestimated.

V gives up 8 bases and J gives up 6 bases, and the segment between their germline ends measures 13 bases. The CDR3 has 12 amino acids, counting the end cysteine and phenylalanine. Just the 36-base CDR3 DNA is kept, in frame starting at base 1. The germline V gene provides CDR1 MDHEN and CDR2 SYDVKM. This sequence was found in an adult in good health. This chain joins TRBV28 to TRBJ1-1, with an unclear D gene assignment. Sample: peripheral blood, taken on day 0 of AZD1222 vaccination. This receptor has the CDR3 CASSSPGAEAFF. At the DNA level, the sequence is TGTGCCAGCTCAAGCCCGGGAGCTGAAGCTTTCTTT.